The source of this TCR beta chain is a study of blood T cell repertoires in COVID-19. As for the study in general: Researchers got acute and convalescent COVID-19 samples from the United States, Italy and Spain. From T cells, B-cell-depleted T cells, or PBMCs came the material, which was cDNA or gDNA.

The CDR3 contains 11 residues. Trimming left V 0 bases short and J 8 bases short, with 4 bases between. Per germline, CDR1 DFQATT and CDR2 SNEGSKA (reference sequence). Enrolment of Seattle patients took place during active infection, and they were followed longitudinally. Per the original methods: Estimation of nucleated cell counts was performed using reference gene primer amplification. Only in-frame clones appear in the TCRdb table, and some are missing; sequencing was by immunoSEQ multiplex PCR. V and J calls and clone size are as listed in that table; D and trimming were resolved from the DNA. The sample consists of 150,000 to 250,000 clones, about 76% of them appearing once.

The receptor's source is a woman between 40 and 55 years old with COVID-19, enrolled during active disease. Sequencing was carried out using peripheral blood. V is TRBV20-1 and J is TRBJ1-4; D unclear. In DNA, the CDR3 is TGCAGTGCTAGAGATCCGGAAAAACTGTTTTTT. Protein: CSARDPEKLFF.